The rows below give T cell receptor beta chains drawn from one sample of a study of brain T cells in children with intractable seizures. Sequenced by immunoSEQ multiplex PCR; TCRdb stores in-frame clones only, minus some. The sample carries about 350,000 clones, nearly 95% recorded once. The sample in question was peripheral blood, obtained around 5 months after surgery. These receptors came from a boy less than two years old with tuberous sclerosis and intractable seizures. Each CDR3 is given with its conserved first and last residue. D genes are given only for firm matches. Clone size is shown for a subset of rows, as once, few, many or a class of expanded clone.

TRBD1	16	TRBJ2-2	-	TRBV9	CASSVNTGTGAGELFF	TGTGCCAGCAGCGTTAATACCGGGACAGGGGCCGGGGAGCTGTTTTTT
TRBD2	17	TRBJ2-1	-	TRBV13	CASRSKPGLGTYNEQFF	TGTGCCAGCAGGTCGAAGCCGGGACTAGGGACCTACAATGAGCAGTTCTTC
-	10	TRBJ2-1	-	TRBV20-1	CSARDHEQFF	TGCAGTGCTCGCGACCATGAGCAGTTCTTC
TRBD2	14	TRBJ2-7	-	TRBV3-1/TRBV3-2	CASSLRGGREEQYF	TGTGCCAGCAGCTTACGGGGGGGCCGAGAGGAGCAGTACTTC
-	17	TRBJ1-3	-	TRBV19	CASTTGHYLDSGNTIYF	TGTGCCAGTACGACAGGCCACTATTTAGACTCTGGAAACACCATATATTTT
-	12	TRBJ1-1	-	TRBV19	CANRVPSTEAFF	TGTGCCAACAGGGTCCCATCCACTGAAGCTTTCTTT
-	13	TRBJ2-7	once	TRBV2	CASIRDGPYEQYF	TGTGCCAGCATTAGGGACGGGCCCTACGAGCAGTACTTC
TRBD2	15	TRBJ2-1	-	TRBV14	CASSQGTSGNNEQFF	TGTGCCAGCAGCCAAGGGACTAGCGGAAACAATGAGCAGTTCTTC
-	13	TRBJ1-2	-	TRBV7-9	CASSSRDNYGYTF	TGTGCCAGCAGCTCCCGGGACAACTATGGCTACACCTTC
TRBD1	15	TRBJ1-1	-	TRBV29-1	CSVQRDSTSNTEAFF	TGCAGCGTCCAACGGGACAGTACCTCGAACACTGAAGCTTTCTTT
-	13	TRBJ2-7	-	TRBV5-4	CASSLYQGYEQYF	TGTGCCAGCAGCTTGTATCAGGGCTACGAGCAGTACTTC
-	12	TRBJ1-4	-	TRBV18	CASSPQAEKLFF	TGTGCCAGCTCACCTCAAGCCGAAAAACTGTTTTTT
TRBD2	15	TRBJ2-3	-	TRBV7-8	CASSLAGGFTDTQYF	TGTGCCAGCAGCTTAGCGGGGGGGTTCACAGATACGCAGTATTTT
TRBD2	17	TRBJ2-1	-	TRBV18	CASSPRAGGSSYNEQFF	TGTGCCAGCTCACCTAGGGCGGGGGGGAGCTCCTACAATGAGCAGTTCTTC
-	13	TRBJ1-2	-	TRBV18	CASSPQESGGYTF	TGTGCCAGCTCACCACAGGAATCGGGTGGCTACACCTTC
TRBD1	14	TRBJ1-2	-	TRBV30	CAWMSVRGAFGYTF	TGTGCCTGGATGTCGGTCAGGGGGGCTTTTGGCTACACCTTC
TRBD1	15	TRBJ2-7	-	TRBV11-2	CASSPPGTALYEQYF	TGTGCCAGCAGCCCTCCCGGGACAGCCCTTTACGAGCAGTACTTC
-	12	TRBJ2-1	-	TRBV20-1	CSASLQPTQQFF	TGCAGTGCTAGTCTCCAGCCAACTCAGCAGTTCTTC
-	14	TRBJ2-3	-	TRBV14	CASSHGKSTDTQYF	TGTGCCAGCAGCCACGGGAAAAGCACAGATACGCAGTATTTT
-	11	TRBJ2-5	-	TRBV21-1	CASRLKETQYF	TGTGCCAGCCGTCTTAAAGAGACCCAGTACTTC
-	13	TRBJ1-2	-	TRBV6-5	CASSYSANYGYTF	TGTGCCAGCAGTTACTCAGCGAACTATGGCTACACCTTC
-	18	TRBJ2-1	-	TRBV4-1	CASSQEGAGALPYNEQFF	TGCGCCAGCAGCCAAGAGGGAGCGGGTGCCCTCCCCTACAATGAGCAGTTCTTC
TRBD2	16	TRBJ2-5	-	TRBV19	CASSIDFGGGQETQYF	TGTGCCAGTAGTATAGATTTTGGCGGGGGGCAAGAGACCCAGTACTTC
TRBD1	16	TRBJ1-2	once	TRBV27	CASSLSASGTDYGYTF	TGTGCCAGCAGTTTATCGGCCTCCGGGACAGACTATGGCTACACCTTC
TRBD1	17	TRBJ1-2	-	TRBV7-8	CASSPQWGRGQGNSYTF	TGTGCCAGCAGCCCGCAATGGGGCAGGGGGCAGGGTAATAGCTACACCTTC
-	15	TRBJ2-7	-	TRBV4-1	CASSQARRSSYEQYF	TGCGCCAGCAGCCAAGCGAGAAGGAGCTCCTACGAGCAGTACTTC
TRBD1	15	TRBJ1-1	once	TRBV9	CASSDHRGLNTEAFF	TGTGCCAGCAGCGACCACAGGGGATTGAACACTGAAGCTTTCTTT
-	13	TRBJ1-5	-	TRBV29-1	CSVGVGHNQPQHF	TGCAGCGTGGGGGTGGGCCACAATCAGCCCCAGCATTTT
-	14	TRBJ1-1	many	TRBV30	CAWRGIGGGTEAFF	TGTGCCTGGAGAGGGATAGGGGGTGGCACTGAAGCTTTCTTT
TRBD2	18	TRBJ2-7	-	TRBV4-2	CASSQETLFDGGVGQQYF	TGTGCCAGCAGCCAAGAAACCCTTTTCGATGGGGGGGTGGGCCAGCAGTACTTC
-	13	TRBJ1-2	-	TRBV24-1	CATSEPNAYGYTF	TGTGCCACCAGTGAACCTAACGCTTATGGCTACACCTTC
-	14	TRBJ2-1	-	TRBV15	CATSRDIWRDSQFF	TGTGCCACCAGCAGAGATATCTGGCGAGATTCACAGTTCTTC
TRBD1	14	TRBJ2-3	-	TRBV27	CASSDREITDTQYF	TGTGCCAGCAGTGACAGGGAAATCACAGATACGCAGTATTTT
-	15	TRBJ1-4	-	TRBV3-1/TRBV3-2	CASSRGDTSNEKLFF	TGTGCCAGCAGCCGTGGGGACACTTCTAATGAAAAACTGTTTTTT
-	13	TRBJ2-7	-	TRBV2	CASNLDGSYEQYF	TGTGCCAGCAACCTGGACGGCTCCTACGAGCAGTACTTC
-	14	TRBJ1-6	-	TRBV19	CASKEGMGNSPLHF	TGTGCCAGTAAGGAGGGGATGGGCAATTCACCCCTCCACTTT
TRBD1	14	TRBJ2-7	-	TRBV29-1	CSVEVETGGYEQYF	TGCAGCGTTGAAGTAGAGACAGGGGGGTACGAGCAGTACTTC
TRBD2	15	TRBJ2-7	once	TRBV30	CAWSEGASGWSEQYF	TGTGCCTGGAGTGAGGGCGCTAGCGGTTGGAGCGAGCAGTACTTC
-	15	TRBJ2-1	-	TRBV11-2	CASSHNQGKIGEQFF	TGTGCCAGCAGCCACAACCAGGGGAAAATCGGTGAGCAGTTCTTC
TRBD2	18	TRBJ2-1	-	TRBV27	CASTEGTSGASSYNEQFF	TGTGCCAGCACCGAGGGGACTAGCGGGGCAAGCTCCTACAATGAGCAGTTCTTC
-	13	TRBJ2-3	-	TRBV15	CATSLTSTDTQYF	TGTGCCACCAGCCTTACTAGCACAGATACGCAGTATTTT
TRBD1	14	TRBJ1-1	-	TRBV5-1	CASSLAGTATEAFF	TGCGCCAGCAGCTTGGCCGGGACAGCTACTGAAGCTTTCTTT
-	12	TRBJ2-3	-	TRBV30	CAWSVGTDTQYF	TGTGCCTGGAGTGTTGGCACAGATACGCAGTATTTT
-	16	TRBJ1-1	-	TRBV6-1	CASSEALHRGNTEAFF	TGTGCCAGCAGTGAAGCGCTTCACCGGGGGAACACTGAAGCTTTCTTT
-	14	TRBJ2-7	-	TRBV15	CATSPGRGPYEQYF	TGTGCCACCAGTCCGGGGCGAGGGCCTTACGAGCAGTACTTC
-	16	TRBJ2-1	once	TRBV7-2	CASSLGFQGAYNEQFF	TGTGCCAGCAGCTTAGGATTCCAGGGCGCCTACAATGAGCAGTTCTTC
TRBD1	16	TRBJ2-7	once	TRBV5-1	CASRNARDSRSYEQYF	TGCGCCAGCAGAAATGCCCGGGACAGCCGTTCCTACGAGCAGTACTTC
-	17	TRBJ1-5	-	TRBV10-1	CASSPHGTLDSNQPQHF	TGCGCCAGCAGTCCTCATGGGACACTAGATAGCAATCAGCCCCAGCATTTT
-	20	TRBJ1-1	-	TRBV14	CASSQVRGAVPQIANTEAFF	TGTGCCAGCAGCCAAGTGAGAGGGGCGGTTCCCCAGATCGCGAACACTGAAGCTTTCTTT
TRBD1	20	TRBJ1-1	-	TRBV9	CASIPPSGQGPRWVNTEAFF	TGTGCCAGCATCCCCCCGTCGGGACAGGGGCCCCGATGGGTGAACACTGAAGCTTTCTTT
-	13	TRBJ2-6	-	TRBV9	CASRAGGANVLTF	TGTGCCAGCAGGGCGGGCGGGGCCAACGTCCTGACTTTC
-	16	TRBJ1-5	-	TRBV23-1	CASSSKTGQGNQPQHF	TGCGCCAGCAGCTCTAAGACAGGACAAGGCAATCAGCCCCAGCATTTT
-	16	TRBJ1-3	-	TRBV30	CAWSLGRVSSGNTIYF	TGTGCCTGGAGTCTCGGACGGGTGAGCTCTGGAAACACCATATATTTT
-	11	TRBJ2-7	-	TRBV30	CAWRGSYEQYF	TGTGCCTGGAGGGGGAGTTACGAGCAGTACTTC